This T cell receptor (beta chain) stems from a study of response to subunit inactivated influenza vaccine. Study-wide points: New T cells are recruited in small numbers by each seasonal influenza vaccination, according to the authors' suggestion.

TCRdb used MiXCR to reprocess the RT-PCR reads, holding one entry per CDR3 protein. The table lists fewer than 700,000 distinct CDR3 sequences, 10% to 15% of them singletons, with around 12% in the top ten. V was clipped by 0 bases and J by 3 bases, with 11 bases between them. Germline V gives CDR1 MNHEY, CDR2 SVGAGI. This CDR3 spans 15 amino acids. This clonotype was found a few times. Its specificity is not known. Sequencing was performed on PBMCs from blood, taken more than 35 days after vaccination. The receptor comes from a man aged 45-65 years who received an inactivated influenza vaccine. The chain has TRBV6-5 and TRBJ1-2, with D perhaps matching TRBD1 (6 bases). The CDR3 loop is CASSYSPGAYYGYTF. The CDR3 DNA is TGTGCCAGCAGTTACTCTCCAGGGGCCTACTATGGCTACACCTTC.